This TCR beta chain was documented in a study of blood T cells in healthy people across ages. V lost 9 bases and J 1 base, leaving 19 bases between the germline ends. This CDR3 region has 16 residues. A sample-barcoded 5' primer and a J-beta primer mix were used in a second PCR of roughly 7 to 11 cycles. One entry per CDR3 protein results from TCRdb running MiXCR on the 5' RACE reads. The table records hundreds of thousands of distinct CDR3 sequences, over 40% of them present only once. This sequence originates from a woman of 80 years or more in good health. This rearrangement joins TRBV12-3 or TRBV12-4 to TRBJ1-5; D remains ambiguous. The sequencing input was blood. The CDR3 DNA sequence: TGTGCCAGGACCTGCTCGCCCCAAAGCAGCAATCAGCCCCAGCATTTT. Residues: CARTCSPQSSNQPQHF.